This T cell receptor beta chain was found in a study of Ad26.COV2.S vaccination and SARS-CoV-2 variants. Looking at the study overall: Into the muscle, Ad26.COV2.S was dosed once or twice, 56 days apart.

Regarding the study as a whole: Researchers cautioned that TCR breadth and depth analyses may have underestimated total T cell responses.

As to this clone: The antigen remains unidentified.

Trimming shortened V by 1 base and J by 8 bases, and 12 bases separated the two germline ends. The CDR3 length is 14 residues. Germline V gives CDR1 MNHNS, CDR2 SASEGT. Sequencing was performed with immunoSEQ multiplex PCR; in TCRdb, only in-frame clones are kept and a portion is missing. This table has a few hundred thousand clones, 80% to 95% appearing once. Described treatment: some 19 received Ad26.COV2.S at low or high dose, single or two shots; about five received placebo; per-sample allocation not given. Sampling took place 63 days after the first vaccine or placebo injection. The rearrangement links TRBV6-1 to TRBJ1-3, with no clear D. Sequencing used peripheral blood, obtained in a trial of Ad26.COV2.S vaccine versus placebo. This TCR was sampled from a person between 18 and 59 years old who received the Ad26.COV2.S COVID-19 vaccine or a placebo. Here the CDR3 DNA reads TGTGCCAGCAGTGAAGTAGTAGGGCTGGACACCATATATTTT. It translates to CASSEVVGLDTIYF.